What follows is one T cell receptor (beta chain) and its context. This clone occurred a few times. Its target antigen remains unknown. Base-call qualities are not available, and no considerably larger clone is one nucleotide away. These data originate in a study of T cells in narcolepsy (dated by TCRdb to 2016 to 2019). Regarding the complete study: Patients with narcolepsy type 1 or type 2 (NT1, NT2) were enrolled in the study together with healthy control donors. To look for autoreactive T cells in narcolepsy patients that target self-antigens of hypocretin neurons (hypocretin, TRIB2), the study used TCR Vbeta sequencing to follow clonotypes in blood and CSF. Paper-wide results and their limitations: Plots that compared CSF and blood CD4+ T cell clonotypes from the same patient highlighted HCRT-specific and TRIB2-specific autoreactive clonotypes. Certain blood memory CD4+ repertoires from patients and controls had no sequences that matched autoreactive T cell clones. Patients and controls had comparable numbers of sequenced blood memory CD4+ clonotypes, averaging about 37,000 and 33,000, respectively. According to the report, autoreactive clonotypes were detected serially in the blood of the same patients and of different patients, but not in healthy controls.

Relative to germline, V is 1 base shorter and J is 4 bases shorter, with 11 bases between their ends. Sequences SEHNR (CDR1) and FQNEAQ (CDR2) are obtained from the germline V gene (reference sequence). Inclusive of the bounding cysteine and phenylalanine, the CDR3 is 14 residues long. The sequence is cut down to CDR3 DNA, 42 bases in frame from base 1. For TCR Vbeta sequencing, memory CD4+ T cells were sorted ex vivo from the peripheral blood of both healthy controls and narcolepsy patients. Library preparation was by the immunoSEQ multiplex PCR assay. TCRdb stores this immuneACCESS table with in-frame sequences only. Part of the clones is absent; in the studies checked, under half of the shortfall reflects unresolved V genes, and no reason is known for the rest. Within this sample are tens of thousands of clones, with around 78% of them counted one time only. Around 3.7% of the sample is held by the ten biggest clonotypes.

Specimen: CD45RA- memory CD4+ T cells from PBMCs. Explained via the paper, the cell subset or site label denotes: memory T cells sorted ex vivo from peripheral blood. The receptor was derived from a human donor with narcolepsy. The sequence joins TRBV7-9 to TRBJ2-7; D gene: possibly TRBD2, on 5 matching bases. The CDR3 reads CASSLVASGYEQYF. The DNA reads TGTGCCAGCAGCTTAGTTGCATCGGGGTACGAGCAGTACTTC.